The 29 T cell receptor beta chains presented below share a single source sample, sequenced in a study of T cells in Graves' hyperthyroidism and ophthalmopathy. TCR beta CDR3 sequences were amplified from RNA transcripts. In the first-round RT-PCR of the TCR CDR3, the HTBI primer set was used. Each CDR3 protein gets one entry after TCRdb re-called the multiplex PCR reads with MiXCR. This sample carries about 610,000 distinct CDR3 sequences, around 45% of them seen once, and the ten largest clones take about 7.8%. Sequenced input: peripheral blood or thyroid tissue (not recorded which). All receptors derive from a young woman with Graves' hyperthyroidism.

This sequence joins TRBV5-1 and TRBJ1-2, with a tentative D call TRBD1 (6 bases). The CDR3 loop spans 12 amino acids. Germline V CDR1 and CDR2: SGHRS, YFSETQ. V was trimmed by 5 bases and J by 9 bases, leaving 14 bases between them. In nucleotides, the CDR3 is TGCGCCAGCAGTATGAGTACAGGGAGCTACACCTTC. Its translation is CASSMSTGSYTF.

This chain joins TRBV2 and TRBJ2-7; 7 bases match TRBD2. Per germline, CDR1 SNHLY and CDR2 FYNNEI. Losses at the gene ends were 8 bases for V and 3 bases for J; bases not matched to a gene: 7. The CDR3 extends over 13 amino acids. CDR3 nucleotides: TGTGCCAGCTGTTTGGGAGGGGACTACGAGCAGTACTTC. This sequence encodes CASCLGGDYEQYF.

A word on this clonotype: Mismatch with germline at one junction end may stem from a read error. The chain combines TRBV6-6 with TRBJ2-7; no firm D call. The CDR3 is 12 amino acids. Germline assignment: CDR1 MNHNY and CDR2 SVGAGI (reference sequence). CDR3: CAISEARDEQYF. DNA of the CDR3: TGTGCCATCAGTGAGGCTAGGGACGAGCAGTACTTC.

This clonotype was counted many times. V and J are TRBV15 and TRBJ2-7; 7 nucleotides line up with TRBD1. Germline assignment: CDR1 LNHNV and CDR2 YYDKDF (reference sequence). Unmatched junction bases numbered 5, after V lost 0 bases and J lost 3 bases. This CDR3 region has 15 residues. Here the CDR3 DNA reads TGTGCCACCAGCAGAGACCCGACAGGGATCTACGAGCAGTACTTC. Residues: CATSRDPTGIYEQYF.

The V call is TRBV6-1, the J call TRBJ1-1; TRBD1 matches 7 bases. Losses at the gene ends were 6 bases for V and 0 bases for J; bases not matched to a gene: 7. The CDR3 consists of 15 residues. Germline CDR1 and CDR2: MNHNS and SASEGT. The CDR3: CASRRRDSVNTEAFF. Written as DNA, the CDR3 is TGTGCCAGCAGGAGGCGGGACAGTGTGAACACTGAAGCTTTCTTT.

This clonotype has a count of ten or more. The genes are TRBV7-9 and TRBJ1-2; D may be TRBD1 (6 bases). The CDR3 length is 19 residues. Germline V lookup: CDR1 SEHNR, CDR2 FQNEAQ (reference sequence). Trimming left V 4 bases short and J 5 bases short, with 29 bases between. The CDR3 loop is CASSSRVGGQSLVTYGYTF. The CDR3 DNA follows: TGTGCCAGCAGCTCCCGTGTCGGTGGACAGAGTCTCGTTACGTATGGCTACACCTTC.

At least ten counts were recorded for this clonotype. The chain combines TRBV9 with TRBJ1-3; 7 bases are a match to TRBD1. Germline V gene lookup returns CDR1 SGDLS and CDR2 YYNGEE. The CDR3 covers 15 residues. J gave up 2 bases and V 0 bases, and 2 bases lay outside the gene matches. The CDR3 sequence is CASSVETGAGNTIYF. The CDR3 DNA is TGTGCCAGCAGCGTAGAAACAGGGGCTGGAAACACCATATATTTT.

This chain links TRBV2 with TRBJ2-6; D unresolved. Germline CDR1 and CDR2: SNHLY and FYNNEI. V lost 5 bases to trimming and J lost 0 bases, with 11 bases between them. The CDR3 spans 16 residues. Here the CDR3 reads CASSTHQNSGANVLTF. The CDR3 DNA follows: TGTGCCAGCAGTACGCATCAGAACTCTGGGGCCAACGTCCTGACTTTC.

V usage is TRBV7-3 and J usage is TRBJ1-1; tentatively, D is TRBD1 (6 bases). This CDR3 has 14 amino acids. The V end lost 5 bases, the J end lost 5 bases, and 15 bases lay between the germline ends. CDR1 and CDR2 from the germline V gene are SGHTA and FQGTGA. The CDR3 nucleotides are TGTGCCAGCAGCCAATCTCAGGGGCCGACTGAAGCTTTCTTT. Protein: CASSQSQGPTEAFF.

The CDR3 DNA sequence: TGTGCCAGCAGTTACGCGACAGGGTACCAAGAGACCCAGTACTTC. Amino acids: CASSYATGYQETQYF. J is TRBJ2-5 and V is TRBV6-6, with TRBD1 identical over 7 bases. Germline V lookup: CDR1 MNHNY, CDR2 SVGAGI (reference sequence). CDR3 length: 15 residues. With 2 bases clipped from V and 0 bases from J, the junction kept 3 bases outside the gene matches.

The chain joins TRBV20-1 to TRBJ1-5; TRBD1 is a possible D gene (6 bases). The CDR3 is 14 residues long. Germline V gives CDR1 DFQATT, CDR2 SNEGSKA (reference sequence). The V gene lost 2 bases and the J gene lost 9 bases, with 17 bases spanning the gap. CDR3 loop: CSARRGSGEAPQHF. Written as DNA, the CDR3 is TGCAGTGCTAGACGGGGATCAGGGGAAGCGCCCCAGCATTTT.

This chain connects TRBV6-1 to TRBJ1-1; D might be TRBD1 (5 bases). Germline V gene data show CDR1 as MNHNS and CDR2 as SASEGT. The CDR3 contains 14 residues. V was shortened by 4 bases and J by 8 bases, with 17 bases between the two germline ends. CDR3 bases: TGTGCCAGCAGTGTGTACGTGGACAACAGGGAAGCTTTCTTT. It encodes CASSVYVDNREAFF.

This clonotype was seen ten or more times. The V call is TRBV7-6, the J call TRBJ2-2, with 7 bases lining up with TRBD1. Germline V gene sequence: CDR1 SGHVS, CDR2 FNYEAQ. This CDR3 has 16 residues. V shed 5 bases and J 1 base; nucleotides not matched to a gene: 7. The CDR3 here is CASSPSRTGNTGELFF. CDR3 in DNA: TGTGCCAGCAGCCCCTCCCGGACAGGGAACACCGGGGAGCTGTTTTTT.

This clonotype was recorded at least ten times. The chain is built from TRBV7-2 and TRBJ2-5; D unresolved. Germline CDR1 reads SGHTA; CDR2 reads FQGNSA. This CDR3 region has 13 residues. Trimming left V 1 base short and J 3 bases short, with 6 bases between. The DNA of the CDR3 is TGTGCCAGCAGCTTAGTAAGAGAAGAGACCCAGTACTTC. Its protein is CASSLVREETQYF.

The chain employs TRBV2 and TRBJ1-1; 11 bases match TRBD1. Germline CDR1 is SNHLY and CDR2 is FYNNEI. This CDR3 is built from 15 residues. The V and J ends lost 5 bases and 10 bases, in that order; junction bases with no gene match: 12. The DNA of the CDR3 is TGTGCCAGCAGTCGGACAGGGGGCAAAACCGGGGCAGCTTTCTTT. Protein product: CASSRTGGKTGAAFF. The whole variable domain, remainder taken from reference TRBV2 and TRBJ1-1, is EPEVTQTPSHQVTQMGQEVILRCVPISNHLYFYWYRQILGQKVEFLVSFYNNEISEKSEIFDDQFSVERPDGSNFTLKIRSTKLEDSAMYFCASSRTGGKTGAAFFGQGTRLTVV.

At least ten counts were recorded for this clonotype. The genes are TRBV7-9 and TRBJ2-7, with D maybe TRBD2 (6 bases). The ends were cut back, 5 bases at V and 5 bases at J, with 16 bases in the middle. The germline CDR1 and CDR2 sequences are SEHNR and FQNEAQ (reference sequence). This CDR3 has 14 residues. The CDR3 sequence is CASSTSLARHEQYF. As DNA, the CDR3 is TGTGCCAGCAGCACTTCTCTAGCGAGGCACGAGCAGTACTTC.

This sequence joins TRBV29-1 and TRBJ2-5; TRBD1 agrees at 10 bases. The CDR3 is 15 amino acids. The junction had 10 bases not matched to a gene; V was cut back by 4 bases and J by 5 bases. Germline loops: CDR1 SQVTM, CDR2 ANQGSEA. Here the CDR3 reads CSVGIGTGASETQYF. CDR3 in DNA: TGCAGCGTTGGTATTGGGACAGGGGCAAGTGAGACCCAGTACTTC.

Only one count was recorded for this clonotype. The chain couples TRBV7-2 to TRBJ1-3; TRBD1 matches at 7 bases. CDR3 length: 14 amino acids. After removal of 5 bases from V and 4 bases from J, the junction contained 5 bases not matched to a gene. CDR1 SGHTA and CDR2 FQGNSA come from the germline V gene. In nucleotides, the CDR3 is TGTGCCAGCAGCAGACAGACAGGGGGAAACACCATATATTTT. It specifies CASSRQTGGNTIYF.

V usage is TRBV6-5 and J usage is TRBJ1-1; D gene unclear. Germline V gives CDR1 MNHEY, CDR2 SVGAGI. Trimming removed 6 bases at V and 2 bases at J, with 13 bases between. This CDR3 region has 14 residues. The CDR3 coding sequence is TGTGCCAGCAGCGCGGAATCGGACAACACTGAAGCTTTCTTT. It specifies CASSAESDNTEAFF.

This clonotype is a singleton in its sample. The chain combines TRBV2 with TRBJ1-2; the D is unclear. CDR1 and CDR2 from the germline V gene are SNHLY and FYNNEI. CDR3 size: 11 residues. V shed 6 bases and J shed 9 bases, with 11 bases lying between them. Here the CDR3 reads CASRAGYSYTF. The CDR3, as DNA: TGTGCCAGCAGAGCTGGGTATAGCTACACCTTC.

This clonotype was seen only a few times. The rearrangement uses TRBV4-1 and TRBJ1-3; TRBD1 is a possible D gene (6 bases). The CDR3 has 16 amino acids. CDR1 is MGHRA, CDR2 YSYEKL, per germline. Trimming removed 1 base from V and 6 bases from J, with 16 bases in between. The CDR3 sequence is CASSQVLIRGTNTIYF. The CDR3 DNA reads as TGCGCCAGCAGCCAAGTTCTAATAAGGGGGACAAACACCATATATTTT.

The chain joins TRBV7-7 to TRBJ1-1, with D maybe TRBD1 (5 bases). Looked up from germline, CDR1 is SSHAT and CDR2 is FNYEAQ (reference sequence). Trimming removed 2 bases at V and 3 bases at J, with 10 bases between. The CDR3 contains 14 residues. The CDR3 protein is CASSLTRGDTEAFF. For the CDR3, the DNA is TGTGCCAGCAGCTTAACCAGAGGGGACACTGAAGCTTTCTTT.

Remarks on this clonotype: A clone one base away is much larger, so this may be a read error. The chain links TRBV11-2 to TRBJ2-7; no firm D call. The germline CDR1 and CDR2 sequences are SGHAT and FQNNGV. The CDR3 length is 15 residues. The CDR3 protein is CTSSLVQSADYEQYF. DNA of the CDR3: TGTACCAGCAGCTTAGTCCAGTCCGCGGACTACGAGCAGTACTTC.

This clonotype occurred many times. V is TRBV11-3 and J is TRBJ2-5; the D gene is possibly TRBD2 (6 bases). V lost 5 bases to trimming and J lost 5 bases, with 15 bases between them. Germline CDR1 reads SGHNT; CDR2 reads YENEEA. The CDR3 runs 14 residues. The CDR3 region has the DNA TGTGCCAGCAGCGAACCGGGGGTAGAGGAGACCCAGTACTTC. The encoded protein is CASSEPGVEETQYF.

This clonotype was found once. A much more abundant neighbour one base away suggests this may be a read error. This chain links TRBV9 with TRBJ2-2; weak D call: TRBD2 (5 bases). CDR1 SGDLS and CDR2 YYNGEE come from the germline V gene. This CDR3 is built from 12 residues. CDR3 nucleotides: TGTGCCAGCAGCGTAGCGGCCGGGGAGCTGCTTTTT. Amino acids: CASSVAAGELLF.

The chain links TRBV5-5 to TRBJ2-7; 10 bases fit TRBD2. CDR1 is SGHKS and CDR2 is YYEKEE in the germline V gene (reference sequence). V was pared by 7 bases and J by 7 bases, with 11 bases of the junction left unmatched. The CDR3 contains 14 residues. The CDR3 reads CASAQGLAGVEQYF. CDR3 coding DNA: TGTGCCAGCGCCCAAGGTCTAGCGGGAGTTGAGCAGTACTTC.

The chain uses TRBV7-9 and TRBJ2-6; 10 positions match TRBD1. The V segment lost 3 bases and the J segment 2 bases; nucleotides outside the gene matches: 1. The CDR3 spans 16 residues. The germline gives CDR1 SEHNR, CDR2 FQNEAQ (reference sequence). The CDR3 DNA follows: TGTGCCAGCAGCTTCGACAGGGGGCCTGGGGCCAACGTCCTGACTTTC. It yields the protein CASSFDRGPGANVLTF.

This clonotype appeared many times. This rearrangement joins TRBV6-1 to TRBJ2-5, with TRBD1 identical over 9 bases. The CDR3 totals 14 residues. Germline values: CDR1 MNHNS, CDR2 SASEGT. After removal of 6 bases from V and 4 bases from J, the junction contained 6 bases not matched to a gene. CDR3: CASRATGGIETQYF. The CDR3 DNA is TGTGCCAGCAGAGCGACAGGGGGTATAGAGACCCAGTACTTC.

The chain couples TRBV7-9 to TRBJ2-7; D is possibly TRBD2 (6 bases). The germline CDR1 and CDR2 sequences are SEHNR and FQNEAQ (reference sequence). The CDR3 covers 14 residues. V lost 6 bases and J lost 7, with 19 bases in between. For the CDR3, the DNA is TGTGCCAGCAGTCCTCCTTGGGGGGACGATGAGCAGTACTTC. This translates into CASSPPWGDDEQYF.